Shown below are 18 T cell receptor beta chains from a single sample sequenced in a study of read filtering for tumor transcriptome and immune sequencing (dated by TCRdb to the early 2020s). Data came from an Illumina HiSeq 4000. TCR libraries were constructed from 350 to 400 ng RNA using the Immunoverse kit, and molecular barcoded adaptors covering alpha/delta and beta/gamma chains were employed. TCRdb ran its own pipeline on the public reads, namely fastp trimming at Q25 and MiXCR clone calling, and kept in-frame beta chains. Rows are combined by CDR3 protein, so each entry shows the most common genes and DNA. The sample table shows about 58,000 distinct CDR3 sequences, and 9% to 15% are seen once. About a sixth of the sample comes from the top ten. The sample comprised a population of CD138-negative cells sorted from bone marrow. The label giving this sample's cell subset or site can be read as: bone marrow mononuclear cells depleted of CD138+ plasma/myeloma cells by negative magnetic selection. The receptors shown here come from a donor aged 40 or over with multiple myeloma.

For this clonotype: This may arise from a read error, as a much more abundant clone is one base away. The chain couples TRBV2 to TRBJ2-2; unclear D gene. Looked up from germline, CDR1 is SNHLY and CDR2 is FYNNEI. This CDR3 comprises 14 residues. This CDR3 is CVSSIRAGTGELFF. In nucleotides, the CDR3 is TGTGTCAGCAGTATTCGGGCTGGGACCGGGGAGCTGTTTTTT.

This clonotype came up many times. The J gene is TRBJ2-5, the V gene TRBV5-1; the match to TRBD1 covers 7 bases. Looked up from germline, CDR1 is SGHRS and CDR2 is YFSETQ. This CDR3 is built from 14 residues. J was trimmed by 2 bases and V by 4 bases; bases with no gene match: 5. The CDR3 DNA reads as TGCGCCAGCAGCAGAGCGACAGGGCAAGAGACCCAGTACTTC. It is translated as CASSRATGQETQYF.

This clonotype was detected only a few times. The chain couples TRBV6-1 to TRBJ2-5; possibly TRBD1 for D (6 bases). Germline lookup yields CDR1 MNHNS and CDR2 SASEGT. The CDR3 extends over 15 amino acids. The germline V and J ends were trimmed by 6 bases and 1 base, with 15 bases remaining between them. The chain's CDR3 is CASRDSETGQETQYF. The CDR3 nucleotides are TGTGCCAGCAGGGACTCCGAGACAGGCCAAGAGACCCAGTACTTC.

This clonotype showed up many times. The V call is TRBV27, the J call TRBJ2-7; D is perhaps TRBD1 (5 bases). Germline CDR1 reads MNHEY; CDR2 reads SMNVEV (reference sequence). The CDR3 runs to 14 residues. V lost 2 bases to trimming and J lost 3 bases, with 11 bases between them. The CDR3 protein is CASSLAGIIYEQYF. CDR3 sequence (DNA): TGTGCCAGCAGTTTAGCAGGGATTATCTACGAGCAGTACTTC.

The J gene is TRBJ2-1, the V gene TRBV4-1; 7 bases are a match to TRBD2. The CDR3 sequence is 14 residues long. V dropped 4 bases and J dropped 7; count of bases not matched to a gene: 7. CDR1 MGHRA and CDR2 YSYEKL come from the germline V gene. CDR3: CASSPLLRGNEQFF. The DNA of the CDR3 is TGCGCCAGCAGCCCACTATTGCGGGGGAATGAGCAGTTCTTC.

There are many counts of this clonotype. The chain joins TRBV29-1 to TRBJ1-1, with D perhaps matching TRBD1 (5 bases). The germline gives CDR1 SQVTM, CDR2 ANQGSEA. The CDR3 covers 12 residues. The germline V and J ends were trimmed by 5 bases and 4 bases, with 11 bases remaining between them. The CDR3 is CSVTGRATEAFF. The CDR3 DNA sequence: TGCAGCGTTACTGGCAGGGCCACTGAAGCTTTCTTT.

This clonotype was observed many times. J is TRBJ1-5 and V is TRBV20-1, with D possibly matching TRBD1 (6 bases). V lost 8 bases and J lost 4, with 21 bases in between. From germline, CDR1 is DFQATT and CDR2 SNEGSKA (reference sequence). The CDR3 extends over 15 amino acids. The DNA for the CDR3 is TGCAGTACGACGCGTCTACAGGGTTTTAATCAGCCCCAGCATTTT. Its protein is CSTTRLQGFNQPQHF.

This clonotype has ten or more counts. The chain uses TRBV7-3 and TRBJ2-5, with 11 bases that match TRBD2. J lost 3 bases, V lost 5 bases, and 5 bases had no gene match. The CDR3 runs to 15 residues. In germline, CDR1 is SGHTA, CDR2 FQGTGA. The CDR3 loop reads CASSPGLAGKETQYF. The CDR3 DNA reads TGTGCCAGCAGCCCAGGACTAGCGGGTAAAGAGACCCAGTACTTC.

To note about this clonotype: A read error may explain this, as a much larger clone is one base away. This chain joins TRBV7-8 and TRBJ1-4, with 7 bases fitting TRBD1. Germline values: CDR1 SGHVS, CDR2 FQNEAQ. The CDR3 runs 16 residues. The CDR3 nucleotides are TGTGCCAGCAGCGCCTGGGACAGCTCAACTAATGAAAGACTGTTTTTT. This sequence encodes CASSAWDSSTNERLFF.

Ten or more counts support this clonotype. V and J are TRBV20-1 and TRBJ2-6; D might be TRBD2 (6 bases). The CDR3 consists of 15 residues. Looked up from germline, CDR1 is DFQATT and CDR2 is SNEGSKA (reference sequence). V was pared by 6 bases and J by 4 bases, with 16 bases between. The CDR3 is CSAPNGGFGANVLTF. The CDR3 DNA sequence: TGCAGTGCCCCTAATGGGGGGTTCGGGGCCAACGTCCTGACTTTC.

Comment on this clonotype: A clone one base away is much larger, so this may be a read error. The chain uses TRBV20-1 and TRBJ1-1, with TRBD1 as a possible D gene (6 bases). CDR3 length: 15 amino acids. Germline V gene sequence: CDR1 DFQATT, CDR2 SNEGSKA (reference sequence). The CDR3 sequence is CTAPPASGANTETFF. CDR3 sequence (DNA): TGCACCGCCCCCCCCGCCTCAGGGGCGAACACTGAAACTTTCTTT.

This clonotype was counted at least ten times. The gene calls are TRBV30 and TRBJ2-5; 7 positions agree with TRBD2. V shed 2 bases, J shed 1 base, and the junction held 7 bases outside the gene matches. The length of the CDR3 is 15 residues. Germline-derived CDR1 and CDR2 are GTSNPN and SVGIG (reference sequence). CDR3 sequence reads: CAWSSGLDGQETQYF. CDR3 DNA: TGTGCCTGGAGTAGCGGACTAGATGGCCAAGAGACCCAGTACTTC.

Worth noting for this clonotype: A far more abundant clone sits one base away, making this likely a read error. The V and J genes are TRBV7-3 and TRBJ1-2, with unresolved D. From germline, CDR1 is SGHTA and CDR2 FQGTGA. The germline V and J ends were trimmed by 2 bases and 5 bases, with 18 bases remaining between them. This CDR3 is 16 amino acids long. CDR3 loop: CASSLEHDGRPYGYTF. The CDR3 region has the DNA TGTGCCAGCAGCTTAGAACATGACGGACGACCATATGGCTACACCTTC.

This sequence joins TRBV7-3 and TRBJ2-6; no clear D. CDR1 is SGHTA, CDR2 FQGTGA, per germline. The CDR3 spans 15 residues. V was clipped by 2 bases and J by 2 bases, with 7 bases between them. Written as DNA, the CDR3 is TGTGCCAGCAGCTTAGCGTCAACTGGGGCCAACGTCCTGACTTTC. Residues: CASSLASTGANVLTF.

This clonotype rates as medium-sized (0.01 to 0.1%). The chain has TRBV7-6 and TRBJ2-1, with D possibly TRBD1 on 7 matching bases. V gave up 0 bases and J gave up 6 bases, with 12 bases separating them. The germline V gene has CDR1 SGHVS and CDR2 FNYEAQ. The CDR3 runs 15 residues. CDR3 sequence (DNA): TGTGCCAGCAGCTTAGCGGAGGGGGCGGGCAATGAGCAGTTCTTC. Protein: CASSLAEGAGNEQFF. The full variable domain, completed using reference TRBV7-6 and TRBJ2-1, is GAGVSQSPRYKVTKRGQDVALRCDPISGHVSLYWYRQALGQGPEFLTYFNYEAQQDKSGLPNDRFSAERPEGSISTLTIQRTEQRDSAMYRCASSLAEGAGNEQFFGPGTRLTVL.

This clonotype was counted many times. V usage is TRBV30 and J usage is TRBJ2-1, with D perhaps TRBD2 (7 bases). The CDR3 loop spans 16 amino acids. The V and J ends lost 5 bases and 2 bases respectively, with 19 bases between them. The germline CDR1 and CDR2 sequences are GTSNPN and SVGIG (reference sequence). Here the CDR3 reads CAWGVAGGAPYNEQFF. The CDR3 DNA reads as TGTGCCTGGGGGGTAGCTGGGGGGGCCCCCTACAATGAGCAGTTCTTC.

Note on this clonotype: A read error is possible here, since a much larger clone lies one base away. V and J are TRBV28 and TRBJ1-1; 12 positions agree with TRBD1. Germline V lookup: CDR1 MDHEN, CDR2 SYDVKM. The CDR3 totals 15 residues. In DNA, the CDR3 is TGTGCCAGCATGGGACAGGGGGCGATTTACACTGAAGTTTTCTTT. It is translated as CASMGQGAIYTEVFF.

This clonotype came up many times. V usage is TRBV19 and J usage is TRBJ1-5; D gene uncertain. The germline V gene encodes CDR1 LNHDA and CDR2 SQIVND (reference sequence). The V gene lost 7 bases and the J gene lost 3 bases, with 13 bases spanning the gap. This CDR3 contains 14 residues. The CDR3 region is CASKVGQINQPQHF. DNA for the CDR3: TGTGCCAGTAAGGTCGGGCAAATCAATCAGCCCCAGCATTTT.